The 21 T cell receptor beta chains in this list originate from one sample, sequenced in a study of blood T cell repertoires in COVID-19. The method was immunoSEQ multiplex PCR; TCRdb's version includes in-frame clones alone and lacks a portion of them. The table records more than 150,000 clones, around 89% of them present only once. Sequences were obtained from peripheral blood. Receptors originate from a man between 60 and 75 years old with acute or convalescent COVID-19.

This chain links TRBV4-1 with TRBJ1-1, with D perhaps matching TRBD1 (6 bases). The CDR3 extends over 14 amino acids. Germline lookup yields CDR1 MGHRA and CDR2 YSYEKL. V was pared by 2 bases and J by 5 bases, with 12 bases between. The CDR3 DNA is TGCGCCAGCAGCCAACTACAGGGAGATACTGAAGCTTTCTTT. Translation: CASSQLQGDTEAFF.

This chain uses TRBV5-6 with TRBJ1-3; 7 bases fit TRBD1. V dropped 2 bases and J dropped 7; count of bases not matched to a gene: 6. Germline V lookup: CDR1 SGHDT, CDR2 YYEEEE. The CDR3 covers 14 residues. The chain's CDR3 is CASSFSGTVNTIYF. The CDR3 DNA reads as TGTGCCAGCAGCTTTTCGGGGACAGTTAACACCATATATTTT.

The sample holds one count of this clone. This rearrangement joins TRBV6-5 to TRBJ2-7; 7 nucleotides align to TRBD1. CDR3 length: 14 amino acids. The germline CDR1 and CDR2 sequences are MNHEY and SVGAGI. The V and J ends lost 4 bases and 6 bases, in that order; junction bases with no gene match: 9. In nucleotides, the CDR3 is TGTGCCAGCAGTTCGCAGGGGGAGTTTTCCGAGCAGTACTTC. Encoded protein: CASSSQGEFSEQYF.

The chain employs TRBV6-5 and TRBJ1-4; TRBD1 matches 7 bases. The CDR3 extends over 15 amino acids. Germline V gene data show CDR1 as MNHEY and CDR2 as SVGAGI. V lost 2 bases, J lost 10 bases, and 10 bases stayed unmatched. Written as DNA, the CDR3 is TGTGCCAGCAGTTACGCCGGGACAGTCGGCGGAAAACTGTTTTTT. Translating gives CASSYAGTVGGKLFF.

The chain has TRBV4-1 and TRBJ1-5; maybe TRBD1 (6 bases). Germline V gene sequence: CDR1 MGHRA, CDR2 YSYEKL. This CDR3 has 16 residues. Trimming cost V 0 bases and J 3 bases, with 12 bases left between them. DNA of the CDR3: TGCGCCAGCAGCCAAGACCAGGGGAGGGTCAATCAGCCCCAGCATTTT. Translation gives CASSQDQGRVNQPQHF.

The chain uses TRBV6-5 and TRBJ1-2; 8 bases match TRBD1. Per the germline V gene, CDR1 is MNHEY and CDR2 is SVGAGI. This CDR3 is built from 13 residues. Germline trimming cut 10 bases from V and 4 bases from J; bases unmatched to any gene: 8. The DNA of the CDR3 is TGTGCCACTAAGCAGGGGGCAGGCTATGGCTACACCTTC. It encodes CATKQGAGYGYTF.

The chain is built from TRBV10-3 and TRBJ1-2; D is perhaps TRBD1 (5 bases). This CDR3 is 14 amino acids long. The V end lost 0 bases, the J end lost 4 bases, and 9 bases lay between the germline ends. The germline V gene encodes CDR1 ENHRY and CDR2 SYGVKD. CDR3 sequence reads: CAISESRDFYGYTF. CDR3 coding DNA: TGTGCCATCAGTGAGTCCCGGGACTTCTATGGCTACACCTTC.

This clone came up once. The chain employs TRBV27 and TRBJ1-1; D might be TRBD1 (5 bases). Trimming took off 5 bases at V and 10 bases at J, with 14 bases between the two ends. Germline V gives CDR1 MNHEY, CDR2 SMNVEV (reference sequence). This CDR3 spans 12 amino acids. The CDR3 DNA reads TGTGCCAGCAGTGGGAACAGGAGAAGAGCTTTCTTT. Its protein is CASSGNRRRAFF.

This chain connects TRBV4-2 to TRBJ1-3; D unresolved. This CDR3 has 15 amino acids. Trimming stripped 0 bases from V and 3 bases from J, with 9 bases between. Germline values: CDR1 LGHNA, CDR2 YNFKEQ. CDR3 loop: CASSQDRMNGNTIYF. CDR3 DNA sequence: TGTGCCAGCAGCCAAGACAGGATGAATGGAAACACCATATATTTT.

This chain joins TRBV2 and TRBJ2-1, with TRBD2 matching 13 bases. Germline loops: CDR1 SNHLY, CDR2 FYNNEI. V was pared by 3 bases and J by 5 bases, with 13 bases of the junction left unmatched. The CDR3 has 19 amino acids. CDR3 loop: CASSEFGTSGDRRDNEQFF. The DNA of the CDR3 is TGTGCCAGCAGTGAGTTTGGGACTAGCGGGGACCGTAGGGACAATGAGCAGTTCTTC.

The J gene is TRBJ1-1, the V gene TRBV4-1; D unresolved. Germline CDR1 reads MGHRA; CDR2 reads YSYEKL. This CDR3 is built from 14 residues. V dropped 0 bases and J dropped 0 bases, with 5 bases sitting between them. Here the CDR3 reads CASSQEQMNTEAFF. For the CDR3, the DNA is TGCGCCAGCAGCCAAGAACAGATGAACACTGAAGCTTTCTTT.

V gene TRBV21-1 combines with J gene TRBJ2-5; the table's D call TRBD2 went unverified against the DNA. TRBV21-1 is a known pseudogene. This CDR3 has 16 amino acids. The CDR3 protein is CASTRPAGIYQETQYF. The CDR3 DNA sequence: TGTGCCAGCACCCGTCCGGCGGGGATTTACCAAGAGACCCAGTACTTC.

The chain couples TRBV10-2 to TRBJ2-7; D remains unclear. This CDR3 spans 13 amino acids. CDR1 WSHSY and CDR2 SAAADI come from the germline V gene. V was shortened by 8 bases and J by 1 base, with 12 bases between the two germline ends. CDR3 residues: CASLLETSYEQYF. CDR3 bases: TGCGCCAGCCTTCTAGAAACGTCCTACGAGCAGTACTTC.

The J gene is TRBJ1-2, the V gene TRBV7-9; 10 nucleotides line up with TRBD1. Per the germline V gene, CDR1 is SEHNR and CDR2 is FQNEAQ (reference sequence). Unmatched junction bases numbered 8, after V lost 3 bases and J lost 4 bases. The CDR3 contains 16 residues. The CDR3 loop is CASSFVGTGAAYGYTF. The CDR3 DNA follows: TGTGCCAGCAGCTTCGTCGGGACAGGGGCTGCCTATGGCTACACCTTC.

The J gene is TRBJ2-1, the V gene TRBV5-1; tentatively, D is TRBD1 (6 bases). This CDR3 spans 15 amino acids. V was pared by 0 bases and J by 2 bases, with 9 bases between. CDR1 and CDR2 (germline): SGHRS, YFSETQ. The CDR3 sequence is CASSLVGGPYNEQFF. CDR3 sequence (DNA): TGCGCCAGCAGCTTGGTAGGGGGTCCCTACAATGAGCAGTTCTTC. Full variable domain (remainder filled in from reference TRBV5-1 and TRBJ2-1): KAGVTQTPRYLIKTRGQQVTLSCSPISGHRSVSWYQQTPGQGLQFLFEYFSETQRNKGNFPGRFSGRQFSNSRSEMNVSTLELGDSALYLCASSLVGGPYNEQFFGPGTRLTVL.

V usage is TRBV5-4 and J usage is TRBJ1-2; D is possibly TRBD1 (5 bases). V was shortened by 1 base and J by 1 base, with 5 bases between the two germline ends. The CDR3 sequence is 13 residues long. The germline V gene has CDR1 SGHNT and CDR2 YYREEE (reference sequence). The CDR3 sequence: CASSLQGNYGYTF. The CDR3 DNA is TGTGCCAGCAGCTTGCAGGGTAACTATGGCTACACCTTC. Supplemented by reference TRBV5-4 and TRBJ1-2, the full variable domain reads ETGVTQSPTHLIKTRGQQVTLRCSSQSGHNTVSWYQQALGQGPQFIFQYYREEENGRGNFPPRFSGLQFPNYSSELNVNALELDDSALYLCASSLQGNYGYTFGSGTRLTVV.

The CDR3 region is CASSSTGGSGQPQHF. For the CDR3, the DNA is TGTGCCAGCAGCTCGACAGGGGGCTCGGGACAGCCCCAGCATTTT. This rearrangement joins TRBV7-2 to TRBJ1-5; TRBD1 matches at 10 bases. V lost 4 bases to trimming and J lost 7 bases; unmatched junction nucleotides: 7. The CDR3 extends over 15 amino acids. CDR1 and CDR2 (germline): SGHTA, FQGNSA.

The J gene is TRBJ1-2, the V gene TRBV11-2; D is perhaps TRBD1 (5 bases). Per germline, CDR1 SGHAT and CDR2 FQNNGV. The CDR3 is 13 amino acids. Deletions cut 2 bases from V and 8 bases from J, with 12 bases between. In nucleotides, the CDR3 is TGTGCCAGCAGCTTAAGCAGGGCTCGGGGCTACACCTTC. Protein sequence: CASSLSRARGYTF. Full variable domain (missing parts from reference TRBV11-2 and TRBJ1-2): EAGVAQSPRYKIIEKRQSVAFWCNPISGHATLYWYQQILGQGPKLLIQFQNNGVVDDSQLPKDRFSAERLKGVDSTLKIQPAKLEDSAVYLCASSLSRARGYTFGSGTRLTVV.

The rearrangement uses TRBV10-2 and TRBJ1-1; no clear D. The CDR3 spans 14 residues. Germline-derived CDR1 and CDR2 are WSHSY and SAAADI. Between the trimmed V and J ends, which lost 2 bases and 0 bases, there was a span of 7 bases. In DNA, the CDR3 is TGCGCCAGCAGTGAGAACAGTATGAACACTGAAGCTTTCTTT. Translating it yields CASSENSMNTEAFF.

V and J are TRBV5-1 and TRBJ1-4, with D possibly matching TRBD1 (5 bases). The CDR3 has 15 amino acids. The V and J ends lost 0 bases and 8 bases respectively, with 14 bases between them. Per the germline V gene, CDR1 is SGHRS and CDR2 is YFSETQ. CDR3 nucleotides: TGCGCCAGCAGCTTGGTTGGGCAGGGTAAAGAAAAACTGTTTTTT. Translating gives CASSLVGQGKEKLFF.

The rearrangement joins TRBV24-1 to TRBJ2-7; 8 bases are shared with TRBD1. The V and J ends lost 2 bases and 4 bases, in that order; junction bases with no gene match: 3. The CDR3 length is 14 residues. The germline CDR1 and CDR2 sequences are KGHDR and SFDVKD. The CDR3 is CATSDSRQGYEQYF. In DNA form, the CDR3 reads TGTGCCACCAGTGATTCGCGACAGGGGTACGAGCAGTACTTC.